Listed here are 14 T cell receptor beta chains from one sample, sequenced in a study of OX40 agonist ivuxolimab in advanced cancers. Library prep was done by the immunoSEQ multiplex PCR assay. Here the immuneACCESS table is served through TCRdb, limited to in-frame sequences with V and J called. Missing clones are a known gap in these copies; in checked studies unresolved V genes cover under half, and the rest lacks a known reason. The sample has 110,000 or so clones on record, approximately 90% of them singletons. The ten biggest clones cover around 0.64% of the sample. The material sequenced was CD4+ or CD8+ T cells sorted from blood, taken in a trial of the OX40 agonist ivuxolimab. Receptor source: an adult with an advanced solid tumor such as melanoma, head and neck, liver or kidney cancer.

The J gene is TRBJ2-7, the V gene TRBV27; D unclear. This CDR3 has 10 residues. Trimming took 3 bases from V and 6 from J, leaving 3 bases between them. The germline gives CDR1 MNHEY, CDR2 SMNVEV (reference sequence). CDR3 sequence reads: CASSFPEQYF. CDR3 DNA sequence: TGTGCCAGCAGTTTCCCCGAGCAGTACTTC.

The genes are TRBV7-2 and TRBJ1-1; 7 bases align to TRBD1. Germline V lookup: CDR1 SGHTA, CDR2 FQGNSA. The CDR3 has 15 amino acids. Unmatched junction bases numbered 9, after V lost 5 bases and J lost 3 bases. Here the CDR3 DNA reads TGTGCCAGCAGCCTACAGGGGCGTGAGGACACTGAAGCTTTCTTT. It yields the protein CASSLQGREDTEAFF.

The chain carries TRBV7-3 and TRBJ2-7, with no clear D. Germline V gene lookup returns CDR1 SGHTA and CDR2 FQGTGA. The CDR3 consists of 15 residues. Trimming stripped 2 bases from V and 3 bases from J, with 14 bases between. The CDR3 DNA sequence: TGTGCCAGCAGCTTATTCCCCTCGGCCCTCTACGAGCAGTACTTC. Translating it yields CASSLFPSALYEQYF.

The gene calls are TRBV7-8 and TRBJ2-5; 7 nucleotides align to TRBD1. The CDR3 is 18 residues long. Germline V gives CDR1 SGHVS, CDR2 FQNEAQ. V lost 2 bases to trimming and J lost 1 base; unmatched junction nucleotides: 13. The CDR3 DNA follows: TGTGCCAGCAGCTTAAATTGGGTCGGGGACAGCCTCCAAGAGACCCAGTACTTC. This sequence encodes CASSLNWVGDSLQETQYF.

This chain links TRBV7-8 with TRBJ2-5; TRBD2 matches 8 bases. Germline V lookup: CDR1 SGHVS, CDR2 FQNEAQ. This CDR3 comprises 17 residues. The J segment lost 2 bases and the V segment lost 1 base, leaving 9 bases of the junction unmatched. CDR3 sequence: CASSLGTGREAQETQYF. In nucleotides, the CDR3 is TGTGCCAGCAGCTTAGGAACGGGGCGGGAGGCTCAAGAGACCCAGTACTTC.

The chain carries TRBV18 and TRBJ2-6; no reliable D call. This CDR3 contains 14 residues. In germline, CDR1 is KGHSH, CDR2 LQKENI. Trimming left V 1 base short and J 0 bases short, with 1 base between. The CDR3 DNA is TGTGCCAGCTCACCACTCTCTGGGGCCAACGTCCTGACTTTC. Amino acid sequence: CASSPLSGANVLTF.

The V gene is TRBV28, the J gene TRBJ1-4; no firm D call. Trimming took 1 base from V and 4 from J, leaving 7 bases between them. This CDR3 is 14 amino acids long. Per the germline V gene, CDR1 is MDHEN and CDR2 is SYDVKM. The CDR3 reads CASSLSRVNEKLFF. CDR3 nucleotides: TGTGCCAGCAGTTTATCCCGTGTTAATGAAAAACTGTTTTTT.

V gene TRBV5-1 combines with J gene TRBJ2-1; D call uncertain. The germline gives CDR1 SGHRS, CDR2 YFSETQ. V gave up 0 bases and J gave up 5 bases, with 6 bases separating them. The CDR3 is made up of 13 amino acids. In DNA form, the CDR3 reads TGCGCCAGCAGCTTGGGCTCAAACAATGAGCAGTTCTTC. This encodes CASSLGSNNEQFF.

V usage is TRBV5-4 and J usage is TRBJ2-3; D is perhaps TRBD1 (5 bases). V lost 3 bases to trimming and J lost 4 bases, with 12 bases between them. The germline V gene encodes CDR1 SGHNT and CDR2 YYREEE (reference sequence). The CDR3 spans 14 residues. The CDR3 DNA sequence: TGTGCCAGCAGCTCCAGGGTTGGACCAGATACGCAGTATTTT. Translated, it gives CASSSRVGPDTQYF.

For the CDR3, the DNA is TGTGCCTGGAGAGATAAAGGGAATCAGCCCCAGCATTTT. Its protein product is CAWRDKGNQPQHF. The chain combines TRBV30 with TRBJ1-5; D call uncertain. Germline assignment: CDR1 GTSNPN and CDR2 SVGIG (reference sequence). V was shortened by 3 bases and J by 4 bases, with 10 bases between the two germline ends. The CDR3 extends over 13 amino acids.

The CDR3 nucleotides are TGTGCCAGCAGCTTTACTAGCGGGAAAAACAATGAGCAGTTCTTC. This encodes CASSFTSGKNNEQFF. V gene TRBV11-3 combines with J gene TRBJ2-1, with TRBD2 identical over 10 bases. The germline CDR1 and CDR2 sequences are SGHNT and YENEEA. V was pared by 3 bases and J by 5 bases, with 4 bases of the junction left unmatched. This CDR3 is 15 amino acids long.

This CDR3 reads CASSFEGASTDTQYF. The CDR3 DNA reads as TGCGCCAGCAGCTTCGAGGGGGCGAGCACAGATACGCAGTATTTT. V usage is TRBV5-1 and J usage is TRBJ2-3; 7 bases agree with TRBD1. Germline V gene data show CDR1 as SGHRS and CDR2 as YFSETQ. V lost 2 bases, J lost 0 bases, and 3 bases stayed unmatched. CDR3 length equals 15 residues.

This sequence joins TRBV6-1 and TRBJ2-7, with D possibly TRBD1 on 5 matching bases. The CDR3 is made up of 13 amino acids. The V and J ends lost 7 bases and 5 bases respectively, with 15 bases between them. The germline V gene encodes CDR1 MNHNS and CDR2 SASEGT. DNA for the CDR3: TGTGCCAGCATCGATTCAGGGTCCCACGAGCAGTACTTC. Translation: CASIDSGSHEQYF.

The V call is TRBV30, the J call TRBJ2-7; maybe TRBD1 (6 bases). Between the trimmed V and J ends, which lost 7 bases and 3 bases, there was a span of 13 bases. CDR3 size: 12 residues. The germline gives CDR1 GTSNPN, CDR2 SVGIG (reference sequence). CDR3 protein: CASDRDLYEQYF. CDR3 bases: TGTGCCTCGGACAGAGACCTCTACGAGCAGTACTTC.